This T cell receptor beta chain was recovered during a study of blood T cell repertoires in COVID-19. The overall study: T cells, B-cell-depleted T cells, or PBMCs provided the cDNA or gDNA that served as material.

Study processing details: Counts of nucleated cells, estimated from reference gene primer amplification, were obtained. Repertoires were generated with immunoSEQ multiplex PCR, while TCRdb's copy carries only in-frame clones and drops some. That table supplies the V and J calls and clone size; D and trimming were determined from the DNA. The sample includes 55,000 to 65,000 clones, 75% to 95% of them seen just once. From germline, CDR1 is LGHDT and CDR2 YNNKEL (reference sequence). The germline V and J ends were trimmed by 1 base and 2 bases, with 10 bases remaining between them. The CDR3 totals 15 residues.

The TCR sequence derives from a woman older than 75 with active COVID-19. Input material: peripheral blood. The V gene is TRBV3-1 (or the pseudogene TRBV3-2), the J gene TRBJ2-3; the D gene is possibly TRBD1 (5 bases). The CDR3 DNA reads TGTGCCAGCAGCCAAGGGGCAGGGCCCACAGATACGCAGTATTTT. Translation: CASSQGAGPTDTQYF.